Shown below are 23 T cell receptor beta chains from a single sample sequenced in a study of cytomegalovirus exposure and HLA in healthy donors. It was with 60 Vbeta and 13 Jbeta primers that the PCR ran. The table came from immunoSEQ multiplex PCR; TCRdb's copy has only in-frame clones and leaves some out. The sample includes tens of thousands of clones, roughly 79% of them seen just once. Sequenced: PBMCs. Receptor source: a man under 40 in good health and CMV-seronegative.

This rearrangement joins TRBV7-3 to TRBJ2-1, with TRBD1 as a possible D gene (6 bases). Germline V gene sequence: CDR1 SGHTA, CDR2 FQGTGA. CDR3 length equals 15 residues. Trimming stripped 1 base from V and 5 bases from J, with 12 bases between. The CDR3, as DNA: TGTGCCAGCAGCTTAATAGCCAGGGGTGACAATGAGCAGTTCTTC. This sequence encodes CASSLIARGDNEQFF.

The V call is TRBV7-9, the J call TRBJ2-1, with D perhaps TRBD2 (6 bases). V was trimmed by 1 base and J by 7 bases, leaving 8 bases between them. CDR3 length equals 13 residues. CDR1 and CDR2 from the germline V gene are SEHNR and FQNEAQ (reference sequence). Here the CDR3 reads CASSLDGRNEQFF. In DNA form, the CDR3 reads TGTGCCAGCAGCTTAGACGGGAGAAATGAGCAGTTCTTC.

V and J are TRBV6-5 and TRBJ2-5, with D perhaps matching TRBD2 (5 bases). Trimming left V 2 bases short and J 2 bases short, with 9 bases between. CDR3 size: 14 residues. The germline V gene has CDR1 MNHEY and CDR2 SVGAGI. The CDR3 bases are TGTGCCAGCAGTTACACTAGGGCGCAAGAGACCCAGTACTTC. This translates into CASSYTRAQETQYF.

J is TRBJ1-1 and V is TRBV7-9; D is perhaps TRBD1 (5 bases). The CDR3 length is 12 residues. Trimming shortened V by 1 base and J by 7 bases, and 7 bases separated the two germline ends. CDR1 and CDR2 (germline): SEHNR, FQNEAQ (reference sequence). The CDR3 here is CASSLEGVEAFF. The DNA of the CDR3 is TGTGCCAGCAGCTTAGAAGGGGTTGAAGCTTTCTTT.

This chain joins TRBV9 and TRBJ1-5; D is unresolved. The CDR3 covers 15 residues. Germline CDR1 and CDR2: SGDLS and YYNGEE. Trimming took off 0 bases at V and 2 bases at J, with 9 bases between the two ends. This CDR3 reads CASSVDNSGNQPQHF. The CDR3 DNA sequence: TGTGCCAGCAGCGTAGACAATAGCGGCAATCAGCCCCAGCATTTT.

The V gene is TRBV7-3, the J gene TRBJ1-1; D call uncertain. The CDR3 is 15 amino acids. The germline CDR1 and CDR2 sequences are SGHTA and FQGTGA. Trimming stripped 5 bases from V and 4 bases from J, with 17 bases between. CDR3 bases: TGTGCCAGCAGCCCGTCTCCTTTTGTTTCCACTGAAGCTTTCTTT. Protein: CASSPSPFVSTEAFF.

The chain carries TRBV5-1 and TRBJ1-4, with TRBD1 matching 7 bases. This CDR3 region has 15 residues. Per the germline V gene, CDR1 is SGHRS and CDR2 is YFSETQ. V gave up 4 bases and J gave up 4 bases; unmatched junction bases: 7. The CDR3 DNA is TGCGCCAGCAGCCCAGGACAGGCCTTTAATGAAAAACTGTTTTTT. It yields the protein CASSPGQAFNEKLFF.

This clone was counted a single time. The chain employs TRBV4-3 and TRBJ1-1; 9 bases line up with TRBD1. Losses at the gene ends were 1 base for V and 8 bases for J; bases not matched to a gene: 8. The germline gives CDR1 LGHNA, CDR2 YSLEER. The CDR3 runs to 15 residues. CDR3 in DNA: TGCGCCAGCAGCCAAGTGTGGGACAGGGCTTGCGAAGCTTTCTTT. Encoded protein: CASSQVWDRACEAFF.

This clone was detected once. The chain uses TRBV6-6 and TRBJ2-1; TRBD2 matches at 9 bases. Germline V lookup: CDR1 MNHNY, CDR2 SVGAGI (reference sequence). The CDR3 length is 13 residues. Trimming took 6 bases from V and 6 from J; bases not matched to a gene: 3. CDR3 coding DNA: TGTGCCAGCAGACATAGCGGGAGCAATGAGCAGTTCTTC. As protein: CASRHSGSNEQFF.

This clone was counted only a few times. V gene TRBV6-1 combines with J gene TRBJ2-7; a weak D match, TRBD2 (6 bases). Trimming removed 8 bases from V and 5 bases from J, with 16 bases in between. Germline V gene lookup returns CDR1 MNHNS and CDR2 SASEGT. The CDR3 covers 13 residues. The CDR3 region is CASQMEGGHEQYV. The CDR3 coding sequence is TGTGCCAGCCAAATGGAGGGCGGCCACGAGCAGTACGTC.

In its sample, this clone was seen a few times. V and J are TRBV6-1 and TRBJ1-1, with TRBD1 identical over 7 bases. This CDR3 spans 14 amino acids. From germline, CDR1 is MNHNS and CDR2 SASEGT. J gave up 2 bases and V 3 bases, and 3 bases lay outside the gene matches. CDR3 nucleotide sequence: TGTGCCAGCAGTGAGGGACAGATTAACACTGAAGCTTTCTTT. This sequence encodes CASSEGQINTEAFF.

The CDR3 here is CATRQAGADTQYF. The CDR3 nucleotides are TGTGCCACGCGACAGGCGGGTGCAGATACGCAGTATTTT. This chain connects TRBV11-2 to TRBJ2-3; TRBD1 is a possible D gene (6 bases). This CDR3 contains 13 residues. Trimming shortened V by 10 bases and J by 4 bases, and 15 bases separated the two germline ends. In germline, CDR1 is SGHAT, CDR2 FQNNGV.

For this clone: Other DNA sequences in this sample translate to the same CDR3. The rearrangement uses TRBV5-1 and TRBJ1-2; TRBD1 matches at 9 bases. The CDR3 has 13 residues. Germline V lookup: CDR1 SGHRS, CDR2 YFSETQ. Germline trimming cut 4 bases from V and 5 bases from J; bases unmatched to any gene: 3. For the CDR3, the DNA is TGCGCCAGCAGCCCGGGACAGGGTTATGGCTACACCTTC. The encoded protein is CASSPGQGYGYTF.

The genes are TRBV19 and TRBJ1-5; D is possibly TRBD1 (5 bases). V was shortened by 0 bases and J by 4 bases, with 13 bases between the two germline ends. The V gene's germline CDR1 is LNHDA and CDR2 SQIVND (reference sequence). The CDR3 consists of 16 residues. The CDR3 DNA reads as TGTGCCAGTAGTATAGATTGGCAGGGTAAGAATCAGCCCCAGCATTTT. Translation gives CASSIDWQGKNQPQHF.

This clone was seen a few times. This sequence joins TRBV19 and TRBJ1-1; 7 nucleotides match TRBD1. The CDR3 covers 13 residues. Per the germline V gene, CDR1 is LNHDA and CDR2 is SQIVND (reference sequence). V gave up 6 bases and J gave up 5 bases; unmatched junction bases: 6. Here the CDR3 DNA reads TGTGCCAGTAGCCTAACAGGGGATACTGAAGCTTTCTTT. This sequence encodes CASSLTGDTEAFF.

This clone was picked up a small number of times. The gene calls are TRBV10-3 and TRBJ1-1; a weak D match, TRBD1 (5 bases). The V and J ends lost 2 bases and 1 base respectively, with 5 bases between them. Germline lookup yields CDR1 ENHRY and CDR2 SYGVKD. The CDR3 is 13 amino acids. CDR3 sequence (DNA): TGTGCCATCAGTGAGACAGGGAACACTGAAGCTTTCTTT. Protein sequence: CAISETGNTEAFF.

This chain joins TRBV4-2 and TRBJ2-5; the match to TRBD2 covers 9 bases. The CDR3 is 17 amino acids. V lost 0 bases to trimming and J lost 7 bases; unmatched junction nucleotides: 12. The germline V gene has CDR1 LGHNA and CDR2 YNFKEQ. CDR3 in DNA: TGTGCCAGCAGCCAAGACCCATTAGCGGGGGCCAGGGGGACCCAGTACTTC. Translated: CASSQDPLAGARGTQYF.

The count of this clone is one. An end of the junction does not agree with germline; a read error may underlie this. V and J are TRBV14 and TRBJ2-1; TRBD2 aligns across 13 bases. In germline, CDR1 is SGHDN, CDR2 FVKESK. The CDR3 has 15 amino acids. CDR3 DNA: TGTGCCAGCAGCGGACTAGCGGGAGACTACAGTGAGCAGTTCTTC. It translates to CASSGLAGDYSEQFF.

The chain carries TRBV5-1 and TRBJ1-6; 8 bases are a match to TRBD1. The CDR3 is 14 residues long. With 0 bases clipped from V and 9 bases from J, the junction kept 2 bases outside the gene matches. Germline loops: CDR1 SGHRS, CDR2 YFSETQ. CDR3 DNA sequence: TGCGCCAGCAGCTTGGAACAGGGGGGTTCACCCCTCCACTTT. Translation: CASSLEQGGSPLHF.

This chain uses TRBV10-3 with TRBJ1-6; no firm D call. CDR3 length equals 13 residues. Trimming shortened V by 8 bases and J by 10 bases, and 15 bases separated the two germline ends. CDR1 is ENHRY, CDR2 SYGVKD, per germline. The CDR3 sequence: CAIGIGGGSPLHF. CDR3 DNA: TGTGCCATCGGAATCGGTGGCGGATCACCCCTCCACTTT.

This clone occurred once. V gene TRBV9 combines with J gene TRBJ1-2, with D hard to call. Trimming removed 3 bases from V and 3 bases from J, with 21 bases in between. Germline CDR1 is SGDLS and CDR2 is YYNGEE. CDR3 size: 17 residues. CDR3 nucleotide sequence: TGTGCCAGCAGCGCGACGCCTTGGAGGGCGGCGGACTATGGCTACACCTTC. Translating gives CASSATPWRAADYGYTF.

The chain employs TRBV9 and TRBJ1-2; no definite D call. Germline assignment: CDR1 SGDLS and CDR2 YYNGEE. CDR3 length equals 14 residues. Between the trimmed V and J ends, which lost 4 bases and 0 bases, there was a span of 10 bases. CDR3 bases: TGTGCCAGCAGCCCTATGAGAGCTAACTATGGCTACACCTTC. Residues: CASSPMRANYGYTF.

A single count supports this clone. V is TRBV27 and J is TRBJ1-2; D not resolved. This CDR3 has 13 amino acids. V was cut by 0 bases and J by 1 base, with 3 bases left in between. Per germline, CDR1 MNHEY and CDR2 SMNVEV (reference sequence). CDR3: CASSLSYNYGYTF. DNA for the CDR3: TGTGCCAGCAGTTTATCGTATAACTATGGCTACACCTTC.